This T cell receptor (beta chain) is drawn from a study of blood T cell repertoires in COVID-19. The assay was immunoSEQ multiplex PCR, and TCRdb's table has in-frame clones only and misses some. The data show under 90,000 clones, around 83% seen once. Germline lookup yields CDR1 SGHTA and CDR2 FQGNSA. Trimming cost V 3 bases and J 1 base, with 5 bases left between them. The CDR3 covers 13 residues. This clone was counted a few times. This clonotype was obtained from a man older than 75 with acute or convalescent COVID-19. V usage is TRBV7-2 and J usage is TRBJ2-3; D gene uncertain. Material: peripheral blood. CDR3 loop: CASSLSRTDTQYF. CDR3 nucleotides: TGTGCCAGCAGCTTGTCTCGCACAGATACGCAGTATTTT.